These 16 T cell receptor beta chains share one sample of origin, sequenced in a study of blood T cell repertoires in COVID-19. Libraries were prepared by immunoSEQ multiplex PCR; TCRdb keeps only in-frame clonotypes and omits some of them. The sample records about 96,000 clones, roughly 83% being singletons. What was sequenced was peripheral blood. Receptor source: a woman aged 60-70 years with acute or convalescent COVID-19.

The CDR3 protein is CASRPSPGSTNEKLFF. CDR3 DNA: TGTGCCAGCAGACCCAGTCCAGGGTCAACTAATGAAAAACTGTTTTTT. The rearrangement links TRBV27 to TRBJ1-4; D possibly corresponds to TRBD1 (5 bases). The CDR3 totals 16 residues. CDR1 and CDR2 (germline): MNHEY, SMNVEV (reference sequence). V was trimmed by 6 bases and J by 0 bases, leaving 14 bases between them.

The CDR3 nucleotides are TGTGCCAGCAGCTACATTGGCGAGCAGTACTTC. Its translation is CASSYIGEQYF. The rearrangement links TRBV7-9 to TRBJ2-7; D unresolved. Germline V lookup: CDR1 SEHNR, CDR2 FQNEAQ (reference sequence). Trimming stripped 4 bases from V and 6 bases from J, with 7 bases between. The length of the CDR3 is 11 residues.

The chain combines TRBV11-2 with TRBJ1-3; weak D call: TRBD1 (5 bases). This CDR3 has 15 amino acids. Per the germline V gene, CDR1 is SGHAT and CDR2 is FQNNGV. The V and J ends lost 1 base and 4 bases respectively, with 11 bases between them. The CDR3 nucleotides are TGTGCCAGCAGCTTAGTAAGGGGATCAGGAAACACCATATATTTT. Its translation: CASSLVRGSGNTIYF.

The V and J genes are TRBV4-2 and TRBJ2-7; 11 bases align to TRBD2. J gave up 1 base and V 4 bases, and 3 bases lay outside the gene matches. Germline V gives CDR1 LGHNA, CDR2 YNFKEQ. The CDR3 extends over 15 amino acids. In nucleotides, the CDR3 is TGTGCCAGCAGCCCTAGCGGGGGGTATTCCTACGAGCAGTACTTC. Protein product: CASSPSGGYSYEQYF.

The gene calls are TRBV6-6 and TRBJ1-5, with D possibly TRBD1 on 6 matching bases. Trimming cost V 5 bases and J 0 bases, with 17 bases left between them. The CDR3 totals 17 residues. In germline, CDR1 is MNHNY, CDR2 SVGAGI (reference sequence). CDR3 coding DNA: TGTGCCAGCAGTCAAACCGGGACACTATATAGCAATCAGCCCCAGCATTTT. It is translated as CASSQTGTLYSNQPQHF.

The rearrangement joins TRBV4-1 to TRBJ2-5, with D perhaps matching TRBD2 (5 bases). The CDR3 has 13 residues. The V and J ends lost 3 bases and 5 bases respectively, with 10 bases between them. CDR1 MGHRA and CDR2 YSYEKL come from the germline V gene. CDR3 DNA sequence: TGCGCCAGCAGCCAGTTTTCGGGGGAGACCCAGTACTTC. Its protein product is CASSQFSGETQYF.

J is TRBJ2-5 and V is TRBV4-2, with unresolved D. This CDR3 is 16 amino acids long. Germline values: CDR1 LGHNA, CDR2 YNFKEQ. V was trimmed by 0 bases and J by 1 base, leaving 12 bases between them. CDR3 region: CASSQEPLRSQETQYF. The CDR3 DNA reads as TGTGCCAGCAGCCAAGAGCCCCTTAGGAGCCAAGAGACCCAGTACTTC.

The chain joins TRBV5-1 to TRBJ1-1, with D possibly being TRBD1 (5 bases). Trimming removed 0 bases at V and 1 base at J, with 7 bases between. The germline V gene has CDR1 SGHRS and CDR2 YFSETQ. CDR3 size: 14 residues. CDR3 nucleotide sequence: TGCGCCAGCAGCTTGGGGGACTGGAACACTGAAGCTTTCTTT. This sequence encodes CASSLGDWNTEAFF.

There are a few counts of this clone. The chain links TRBV4-2 to TRBJ1-5, with TRBD1 as a possible D gene (5 bases). Germline V CDR1 and CDR2: LGHNA, YNFKEQ. This CDR3 is built from 13 residues. Trimming stripped 1 base from V and 4 bases from J, with 5 bases between. The CDR3 sequence: CASSQAGNQPQHF. CDR3 in DNA: TGTGCCAGCAGCCAAGCAGGGAATCAGCCCCAGCATTTT.

The genes are TRBV9 and TRBJ1-2; 9 nucleotides agree with TRBD1. Germline assignment: CDR1 SGDLS and CDR2 YYNGEE. CDR3 length: 14 amino acids. V lost 3 bases and J lost 3; bases outside the gene matches: 3. Here the CDR3 DNA reads TGTGCCAGCAGCGGGGGACAGGGCGACTATGGCTACACCTTC. This translates into CASSGGQGDYGYTF.

This clone was seen a single time. The chain employs TRBV11-3 and TRBJ2-1; a possible D gene is TRBD1 (5 bases). The germline CDR1 and CDR2 sequences are SGHNT and YENEEA. Trimming removed 1 base from V and 4 bases from J, with 14 bases in between. The CDR3 consists of 16 residues. In DNA form, the CDR3 reads TGTGCCAGCAGCTTAGGGGGCAGTCTCGTATACAATGAGCAGTTCTTC. Its translation is CASSLGGSLVYNEQFF.

This clone was seen more than once but under ten times. The chain is built from TRBV15 and TRBJ1-1; tentative D call: TRBD1 (5 bases). The CDR3 is 13 residues long. CDR1 and CDR2 (germline): LNHNV, YYDKDF (reference sequence). Trimming cost V 1 base and J 6 bases, with 9 bases left between them. CDR3 residues: CATSRVGGAEAFF. CDR3 in DNA: TGTGCCACCAGCAGAGTGGGGGGGGCTGAAGCTTTCTTT. The whole variable domain, filled in from reference TRBV15 and TRBJ1-1, reads DAMVIQNPRYQVTQFGKPVTLSCSQTLNHNVMYWYQQKSSQAPKLLFHYYDKDFNNEADTPDNFQSRRPNTSFCFLDIRSPGLGDTAMYLCATSRVGGAEAFFGQGTRLTVV.

The chain has TRBV5-1 and TRBJ1-4; 7 bases map to TRBD1. CDR3 length: 15 amino acids. Germline V gene lookup returns CDR1 SGHRS and CDR2 YFSETQ. V shed 4 bases, J shed 10 bases, and the junction held 13 bases outside the gene matches. The CDR3 is CASSPGQVGLGKLFF. The CDR3 region has the DNA TGCGCCAGCAGCCCCGGACAGGTGGGATTGGGAAAACTGTTTTTT. Filled out from reference TRBV5-1 and TRBJ1-4, the complete variable domain reads KAGVTQTPRYLIKTRGQQVTLSCSPISGHRSVSWYQQTPGQGLQFLFEYFSETQRNKGNFPGRFSGRQFSNSRSEMNVSTLELGDSALYLCASSPGQVGLGKLFFGSGTQLSVL.

The J gene is TRBJ1-2, the V gene TRBV5-4; 7 bases map to TRBD1. The trim removed 0 bases at V and 2 bases at J, leaving 1 base unmatched. The CDR3 runs to 14 residues. The germline V gene encodes CDR1 SGHNT and CDR2 YYREEE (reference sequence). The CDR3 sequence is CASSLVGQNYGYTF. CDR3 DNA: TGTGCCAGCAGCTTGGTGGGACAGAACTATGGCTACACCTTC.

This chain joins TRBV6-5 and TRBJ1-3; 8 bases fit TRBD1. The CDR3 totals 15 residues. Per germline, CDR1 MNHEY and CDR2 SVGAGI. V was pared by 4 bases and J by 4 bases, with 6 bases of the junction left unmatched. Written as DNA, the CDR3 is TGTGCCAGCAGTTCGCAGGGGGCACTCGGAAACACCATATATTTT. Protein: CASSSQGALGNTIYF.

The chain recombines TRBV9 with TRBJ2-2; 7 nucleotides line up with TRBD2. The CDR3 contains 16 residues. Per the germline V gene, CDR1 is SGDLS and CDR2 is YYNGEE. J gave up 4 bases and V 0 bases, and 6 bases lay outside the gene matches. In nucleotides, the CDR3 is TGTGCCAGCAGCGTAGTGGGAGGGGCGAGCACCGGGGAGCTGTTTTTT. This translates into CASSVVGGASTGELFF. Full variable domain (outside the CDR3, taken from reference TRBV9 and TRBJ2-2): DSGVTQTPKHLITATGQRVTLRCSPRSGDLSVYWYQQSLDQGLQFLIQYYNGEERAKGNILERFSAQQFPDLHSELNLSSLELGDSALYFCASSVVGGASTGELFFGEGSRLTVL.